This T cell receptor (beta chain) was recorded in a study of T-cell memory formation after mild COVID-19. The overall study: TCR clusters were largely donor specific.

TCRdb passed the 5' RACE reads through MiXCR, listing each CDR3 protein once. The table has over 450,000 distinct CDR3 sequences, around 21% seen once; the top ten hold 12%. In its sample, this clonotype was seen a few times. What it recognizes is unknown. Study results and limitations: Pre-infection memory showed some responding clones, and this suggested that cross-reactive memory joined.

After removal of 3 bases from V and 5 bases from J, the junction contained 7 bases not matched to a gene. This CDR3 is 14 amino acids long. Looked up from germline, CDR1 is SGHRS and CDR2 is YFSETQ. The specimen sequenced was PBMCs or a T cell subset sorted from them (not recorded which). This TCR came from an adult woman who had mild COVID-19 (a few samples of this study predate the infection). Cell type and time point are not known. The V call is TRBV5-1, the J call TRBJ1-1, with 7 nucleotides matching TRBD1. CDR3 nucleotide sequence: TGCGCCAGCAGCTCTGACAGGGCTGGGACTGAAGCTTTCTTT. The encoded protein is CASSSDRAGTEAFF.